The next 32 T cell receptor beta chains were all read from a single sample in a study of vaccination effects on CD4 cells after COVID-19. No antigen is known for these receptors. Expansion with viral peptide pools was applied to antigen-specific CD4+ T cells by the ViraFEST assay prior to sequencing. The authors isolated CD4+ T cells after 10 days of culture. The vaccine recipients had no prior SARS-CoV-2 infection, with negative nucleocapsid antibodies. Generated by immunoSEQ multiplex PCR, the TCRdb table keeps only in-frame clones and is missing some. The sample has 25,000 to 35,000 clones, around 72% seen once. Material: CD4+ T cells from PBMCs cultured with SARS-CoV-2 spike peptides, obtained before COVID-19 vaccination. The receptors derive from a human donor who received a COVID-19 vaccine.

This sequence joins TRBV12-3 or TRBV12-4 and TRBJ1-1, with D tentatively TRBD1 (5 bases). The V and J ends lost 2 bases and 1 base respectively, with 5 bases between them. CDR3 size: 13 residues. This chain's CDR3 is CASSLQGNTEAFF. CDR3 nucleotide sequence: TGTGCCAGCAGTTTACAGGGGAACACTGAAGCTTTCTTT.

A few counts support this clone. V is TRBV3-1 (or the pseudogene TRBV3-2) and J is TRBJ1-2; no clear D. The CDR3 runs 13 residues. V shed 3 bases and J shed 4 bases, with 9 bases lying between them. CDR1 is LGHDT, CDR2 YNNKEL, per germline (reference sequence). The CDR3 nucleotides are TGTGCCAGCAGCCAGTCAGAGATCTATGGCTACACCTTC. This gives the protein CASSQSEIYGYTF.

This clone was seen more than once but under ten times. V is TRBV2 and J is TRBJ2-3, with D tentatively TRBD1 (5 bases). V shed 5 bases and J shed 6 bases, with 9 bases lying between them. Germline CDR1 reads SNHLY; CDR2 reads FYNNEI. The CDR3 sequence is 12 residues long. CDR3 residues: CASSTDSDTQYF. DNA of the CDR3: TGTGCCAGCAGTACCGACAGTGATACGCAGTATTTT.

CDR3 loop: CASSLAHQNSPLHF. CDR3 nucleotide sequence: TGTGCCAGCAGCTTAGCACACCAAAATTCACCCCTCCACTTT. The chain is built from TRBV7-8 and TRBJ1-6; D is uncertain. This CDR3 has 14 amino acids. The germline V and J ends were trimmed by 0 bases and 7 bases, with 7 bases remaining between them. The germline gives CDR1 SGHVS, CDR2 FQNEAQ.

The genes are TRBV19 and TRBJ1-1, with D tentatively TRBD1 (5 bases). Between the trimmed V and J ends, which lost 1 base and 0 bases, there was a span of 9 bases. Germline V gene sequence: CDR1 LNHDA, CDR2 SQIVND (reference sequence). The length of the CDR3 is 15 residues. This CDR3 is CASSIGQNLNTEAFF. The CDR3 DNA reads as TGTGCCAGTAGTATAGGACAGAACCTGAACACTGAAGCTTTCTTT.

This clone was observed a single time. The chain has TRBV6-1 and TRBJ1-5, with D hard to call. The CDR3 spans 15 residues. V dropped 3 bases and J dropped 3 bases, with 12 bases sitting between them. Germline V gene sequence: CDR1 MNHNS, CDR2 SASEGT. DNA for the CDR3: TGTGCCAGCAGTGAGATAACAGCGACCAATCAGCCCCAGCATTTT. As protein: CASSEITATNQPQHF.

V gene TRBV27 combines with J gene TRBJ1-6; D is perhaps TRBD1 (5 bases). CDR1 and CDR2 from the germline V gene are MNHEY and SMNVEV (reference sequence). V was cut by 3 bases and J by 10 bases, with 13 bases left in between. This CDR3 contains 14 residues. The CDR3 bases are TGTGCCAGCAGTTTCAGGGAGACGTACTCACCCCTCCACTTT. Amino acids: CASSFRETYSPLHF.

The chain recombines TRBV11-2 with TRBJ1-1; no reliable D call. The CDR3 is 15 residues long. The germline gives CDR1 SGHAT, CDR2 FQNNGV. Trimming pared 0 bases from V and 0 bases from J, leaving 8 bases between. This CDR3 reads CASSLEPGLNTEAFF. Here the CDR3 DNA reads TGTGCCAGCAGCTTAGAGCCAGGCTTGAACACTGAAGCTTTCTTT.

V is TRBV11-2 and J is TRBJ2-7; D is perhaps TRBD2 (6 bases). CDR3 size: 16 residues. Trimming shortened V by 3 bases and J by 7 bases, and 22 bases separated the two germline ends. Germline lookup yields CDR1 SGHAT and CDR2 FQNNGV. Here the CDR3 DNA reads TGTGCCAGCAGCTTGCGTACCGGGCCGGGCGCGGGAGAGCAGTACTTC. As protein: CASSLRTGPGAGEQYF. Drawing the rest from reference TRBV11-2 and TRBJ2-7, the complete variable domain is EAGVAQSPRYKIIEKRQSVAFWCNPISGHATLYWYQQILGQGPKLLIQFQNNGVVDDSQLPKDRFSAERLKGVDSTLKIQPAKLEDSAVYLCASSLRTGPGAGEQYFGPGTRLTVT.

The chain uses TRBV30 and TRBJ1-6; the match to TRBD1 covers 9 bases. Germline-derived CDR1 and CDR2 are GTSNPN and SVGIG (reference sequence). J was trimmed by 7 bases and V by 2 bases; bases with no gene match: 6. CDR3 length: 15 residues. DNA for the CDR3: TGTGCCTGGAGTCCCGGGACAGGGCCGAATTCACCCCTCCACTTT. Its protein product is CAWSPGTGPNSPLHF.

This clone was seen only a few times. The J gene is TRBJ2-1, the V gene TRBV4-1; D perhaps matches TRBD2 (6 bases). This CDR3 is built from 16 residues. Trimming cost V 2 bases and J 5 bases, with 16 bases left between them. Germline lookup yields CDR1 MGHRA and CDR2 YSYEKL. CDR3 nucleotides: TGCGCCAGCAGCCAATCCCCCACGCGGAGGGACAATGAGCAGTTCTTC. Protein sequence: CASSQSPTRRDNEQFF.

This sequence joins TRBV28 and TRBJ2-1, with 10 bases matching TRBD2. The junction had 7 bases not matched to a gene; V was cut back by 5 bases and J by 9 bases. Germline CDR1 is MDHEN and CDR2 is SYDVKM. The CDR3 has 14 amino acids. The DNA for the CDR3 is TGTGCCAGCAGTAACAGCGGGAGGGGCGGTGAGCAGTTCTTC. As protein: CASSNSGRGGEQFF. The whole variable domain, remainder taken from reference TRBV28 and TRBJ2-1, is DVKVTQSSRYLVKRTGEKVFLECVQDMDHENMFWYRQDPGLGLRLIYFSYDVKMKEKGDIPEGYSVSREKKERFSLILESASTNQTSMYLCASSNSGRGGEQFFGPGTRLTVL.

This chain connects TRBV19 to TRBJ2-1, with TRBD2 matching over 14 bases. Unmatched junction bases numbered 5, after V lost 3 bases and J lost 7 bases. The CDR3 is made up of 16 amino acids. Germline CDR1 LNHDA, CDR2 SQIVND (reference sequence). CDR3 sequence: CASSIWTSGRNNEQFF. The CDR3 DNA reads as TGTGCCAGTAGTATCTGGACTAGCGGGAGGAATAATGAGCAGTTCTTC.

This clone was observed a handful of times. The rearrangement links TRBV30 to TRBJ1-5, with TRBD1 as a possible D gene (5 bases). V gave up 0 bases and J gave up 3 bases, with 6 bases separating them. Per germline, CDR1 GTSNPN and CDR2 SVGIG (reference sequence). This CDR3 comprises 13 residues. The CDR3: CAWSVQDNQPQHF. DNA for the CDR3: TGTGCCTGGAGTGTACAGGACAATCAGCCCCAGCATTTT. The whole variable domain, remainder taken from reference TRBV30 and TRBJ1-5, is SQTIHQWPATLVQPVGSPLSLECTVEGTSNPNLYWYRQAAGRGLQLLFYSVGIGQISSEVPQNLSASRPQDRQFILSSKKLLLSDSGFYLCAWSVQDNQPQHFGDGTRLSIL.

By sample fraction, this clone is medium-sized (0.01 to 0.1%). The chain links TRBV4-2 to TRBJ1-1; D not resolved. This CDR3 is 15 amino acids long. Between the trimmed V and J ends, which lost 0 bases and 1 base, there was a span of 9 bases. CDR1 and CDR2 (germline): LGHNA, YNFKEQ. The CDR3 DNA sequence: TGTGCCAGCAGCCAAGATCTTTGGACGAACACTGAAGCTTTCTTT. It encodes CASSQDLWTNTEAFF.

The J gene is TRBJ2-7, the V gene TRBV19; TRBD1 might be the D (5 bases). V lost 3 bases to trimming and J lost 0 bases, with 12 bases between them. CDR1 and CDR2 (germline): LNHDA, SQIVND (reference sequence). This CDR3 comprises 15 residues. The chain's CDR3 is CASSIATVSSYEQYF. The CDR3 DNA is TGTGCCAGTAGTATCGCGACAGTTAGCTCCTACGAGCAGTACTTC.

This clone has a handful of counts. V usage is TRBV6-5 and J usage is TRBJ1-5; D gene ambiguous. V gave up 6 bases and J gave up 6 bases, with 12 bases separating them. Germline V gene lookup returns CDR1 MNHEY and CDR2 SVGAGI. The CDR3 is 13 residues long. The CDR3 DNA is TGTGCCAGCAGGCGTGGGCCGGGTCAGCCCCAGCATTTT. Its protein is CASRRGPGQPQHF.

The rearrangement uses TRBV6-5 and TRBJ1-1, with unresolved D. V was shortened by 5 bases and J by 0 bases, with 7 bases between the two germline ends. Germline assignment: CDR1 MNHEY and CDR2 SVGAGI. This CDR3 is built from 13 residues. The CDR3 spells CASSRRLNTEAFF. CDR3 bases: TGTGCCAGCAGTCGACGCCTGAACACTGAAGCTTTCTTT.

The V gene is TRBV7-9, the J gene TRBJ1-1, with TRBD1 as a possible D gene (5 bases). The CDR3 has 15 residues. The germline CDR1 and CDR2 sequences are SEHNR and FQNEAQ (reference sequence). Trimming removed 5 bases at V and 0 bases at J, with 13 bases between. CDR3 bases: TGTGCCAGCAGCCCTGCGGGGCGGATGAACACTGAAGCTTTCTTT. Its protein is CASSPAGRMNTEAFF.

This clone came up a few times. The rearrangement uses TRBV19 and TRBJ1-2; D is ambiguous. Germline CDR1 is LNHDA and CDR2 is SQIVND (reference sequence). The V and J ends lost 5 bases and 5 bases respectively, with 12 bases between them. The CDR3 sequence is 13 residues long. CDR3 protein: CASSSHSIYGYTF. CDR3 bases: TGTGCCAGTAGTTCCCACAGTATTTATGGCTACACCTTC. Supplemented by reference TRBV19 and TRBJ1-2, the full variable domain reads DGGITQSPKYLFRKEGQNVTLSCEQNLNHDAMYWYRQDPGQGLRLIYYSQIVNDFQKGDIAEGYSVSREKKESFPLTVTSAQKNPTAFYLCASSSHSIYGYTFGSGTRLTVV.

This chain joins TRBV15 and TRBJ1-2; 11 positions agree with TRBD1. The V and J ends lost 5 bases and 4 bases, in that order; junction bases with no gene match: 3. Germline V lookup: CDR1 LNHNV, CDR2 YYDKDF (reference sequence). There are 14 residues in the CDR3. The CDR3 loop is CATSLGTGGYGYTF. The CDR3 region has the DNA TGTGCCACCAGCCTCGGGACAGGGGGCTATGGCTACACCTTC.

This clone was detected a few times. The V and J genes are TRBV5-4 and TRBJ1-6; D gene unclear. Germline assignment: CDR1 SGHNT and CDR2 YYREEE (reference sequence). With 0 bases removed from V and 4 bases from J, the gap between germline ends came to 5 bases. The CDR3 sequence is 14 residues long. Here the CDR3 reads CASSLGGYNSPLHF. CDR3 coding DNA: TGTGCCAGCAGCTTGGGGGGTTATAATTCACCCCTCCACTTT.

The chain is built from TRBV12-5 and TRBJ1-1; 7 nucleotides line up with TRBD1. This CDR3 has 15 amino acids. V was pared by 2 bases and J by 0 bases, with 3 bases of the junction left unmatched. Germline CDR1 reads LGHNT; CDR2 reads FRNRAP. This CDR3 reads CASGLRTGLNTEAFF. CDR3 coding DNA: TGTGCTAGTGGTTTGAGGACAGGCCTGAACACTGAAGCTTTCTTT.

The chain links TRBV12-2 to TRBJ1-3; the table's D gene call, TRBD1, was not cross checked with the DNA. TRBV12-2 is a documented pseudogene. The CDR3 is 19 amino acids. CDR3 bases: TGTGCAAGTCAGCGCGTAAGAAACAGGGGCCCCTCCTCTGGAAACACCATATATTTT. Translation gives CASQRVRNRGPSSGNTIYF.

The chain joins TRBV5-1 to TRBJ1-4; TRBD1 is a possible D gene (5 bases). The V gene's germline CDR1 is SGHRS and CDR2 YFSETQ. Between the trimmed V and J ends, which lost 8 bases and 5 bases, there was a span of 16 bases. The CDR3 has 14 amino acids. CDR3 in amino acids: CASSLGRGNEKLFF. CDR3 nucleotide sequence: TGCGCCAGTTCCTTGGGACGGGGGAATGAAAAACTGTTTTTT.

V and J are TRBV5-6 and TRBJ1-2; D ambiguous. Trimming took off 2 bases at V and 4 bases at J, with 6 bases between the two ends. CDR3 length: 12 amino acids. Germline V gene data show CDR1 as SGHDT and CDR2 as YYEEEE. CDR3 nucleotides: TGTGCCAGCAGCTTACAGAGCTATGGCTACACCTTC. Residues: CASSLQSYGYTF.

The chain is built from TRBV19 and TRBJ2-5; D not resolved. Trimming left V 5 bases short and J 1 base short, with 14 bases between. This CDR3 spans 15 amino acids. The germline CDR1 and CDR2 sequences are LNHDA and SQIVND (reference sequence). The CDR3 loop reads CASSARPVFQETQYF. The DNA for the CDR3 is TGTGCCAGTAGTGCACGTCCCGTATTCCAAGAGACCCAGTACTTC. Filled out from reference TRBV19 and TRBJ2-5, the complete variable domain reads DGGITQSPKYLFRKEGQNVTLSCEQNLNHDAMYWYRQDPGQGLRLIYYSQIVNDFQKGDIAEGYSVSREKKESFPLTVTSAQKNPTAFYLCASSARPVFQETQYFGPGTRLLVL.

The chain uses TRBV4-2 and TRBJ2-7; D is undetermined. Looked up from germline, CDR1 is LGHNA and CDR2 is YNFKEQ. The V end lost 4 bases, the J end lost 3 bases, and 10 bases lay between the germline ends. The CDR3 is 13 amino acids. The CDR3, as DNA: TGTGCCAGCAGCCTCCGGACCAACTACGAGCAGTACTTC. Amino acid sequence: CASSLRTNYEQYF.

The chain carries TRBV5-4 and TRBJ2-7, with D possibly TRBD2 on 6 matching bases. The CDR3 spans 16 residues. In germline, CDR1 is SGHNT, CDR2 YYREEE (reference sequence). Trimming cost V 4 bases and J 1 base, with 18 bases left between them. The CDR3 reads CASSRASRDLSYEQYF. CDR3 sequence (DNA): TGTGCCAGCAGCCGCGCAAGCCGGGACTTATCCTACGAGCAGTACTTC.

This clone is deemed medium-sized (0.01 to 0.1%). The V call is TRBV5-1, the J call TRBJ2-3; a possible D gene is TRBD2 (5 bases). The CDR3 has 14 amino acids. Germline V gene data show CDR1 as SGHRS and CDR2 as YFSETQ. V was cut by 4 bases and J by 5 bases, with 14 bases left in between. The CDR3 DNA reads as TGCGCCAGCAGCCTCGGTCCCGGGGTAGATACGCAGTATTTT. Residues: CASSLGPGVDTQYF.

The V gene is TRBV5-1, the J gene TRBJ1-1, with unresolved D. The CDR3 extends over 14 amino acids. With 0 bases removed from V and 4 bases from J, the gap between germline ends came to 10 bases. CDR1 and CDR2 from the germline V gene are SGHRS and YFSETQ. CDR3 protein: CASSLDPLGTEAFF. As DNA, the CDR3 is TGCGCCAGCAGCTTGGATCCATTAGGCACTGAAGCTTTCTTT.

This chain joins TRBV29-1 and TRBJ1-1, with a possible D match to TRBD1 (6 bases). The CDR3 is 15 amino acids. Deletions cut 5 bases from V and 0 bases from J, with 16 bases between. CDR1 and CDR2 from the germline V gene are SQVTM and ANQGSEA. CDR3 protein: CSVHLRGGLNTEAFF. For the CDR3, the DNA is TGCAGCGTTCATCTCCGGGGGGGCCTGAACACTGAAGCTTTCTTT. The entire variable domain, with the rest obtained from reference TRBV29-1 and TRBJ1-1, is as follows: SAVISQKPSRDICQRGTSLTIQCQVDSQVTMMFWYRQQPGQSLTLIATANQGSEATYESGFVIDKFPISRPNLTFSTLTVSNMSPEDSSIYLCSVHLRGGLNTEAFFGQGTRLTVV.